This T cell receptor beta chain was documented in a study of shared clonotypes between healthy human individuals (TCRdb year 2020). Some background on the complete study: A couple of women and three men aged 18 to 49 years were included in the cohort. Libraries were prepared and TCR repertoires were sequenced by different laboratories using diverse techniques, in order to increase sequencing depth and limit assay-specific biases. Blood TCR repertoires of about five healthy adults were deeply sequenced to estimate repertoire size and the extent of clonotype sharing between individuals. For each donor, CD4 naive and CD4 memory were each given three plates, CD8 naive was given two plates, and CD8 memory was given one plate. Each donor's leukapheresis produced roughly between roughly 0.85 and 10 billion PBMCs. General conclusions and limits of the study: Larger estimated clonotype richness was generally found for naive subsets than for memory subsets. Sampling was restricted to blood, and TCR repertoires in tissues likely differ from the TCR repertoires found in blood. Because the study included a small number of donors, the genetic and exposure-history diversity represented was limited. Even with the large sequencing depth, rarefaction of the sorted-subset datasets indicated that sequencing was incomplete. Compared with non-shared clonotypes, clonotypes shared by all four sorted-subset donors had higher generation probabilities. Roughly 5% of naive CD4, 3.5% of naive CD8, approximately 2.2% of memory CD4, and 0.4% of memory CD8 clonotypes were shared across a few donors. Pairwise subsampling indicated that sequencing depth was expected to affect the degree of clonotype sharing among donors.

For the CD8 naive samples, CD45RO-negative cells were positively selected for CCR7, yielding a CD45RA+CCR7+ population from which TemRA cells were excluded. Donors were healthy HIV-negative adults with no recently reported acute infections or vaccinations. Only Caucasian adults living in Nashville, Tennessee, USA were represented among the donors. After blood collection by leukapheresis, PBMCs were isolated using Ficoll-Histopaque density gradient centrifugation and then cryopreserved in the vapor phase of liquid nitrogen. Analytical flow cytometry was used to check the purity and quantity of every magnetically sorted T cell population. Genomic DNA was isolated from each sorted fraction and quantified by UV absorbance on a Nanodrop 2000c. A remark on this clone: Its antigen has not been determined. One base away there is no much larger clone; base qualities are not given.

TCR CDR3 regions were amplified from genomic DNA by multiplex PCR using the deep immunoSEQ assay. Extracted genomic DNA from each cell subset was spread evenly across all wells of several immunoSEQ 96-well plates, with each plate serving as a replicate. For sorted subsets, each replicate PCR was loaded with around 220 ng genomic DNA, equivalent to approximately 27,000 T cell genomes. Purified libraries were quantified with a Qubit 3.0 fluorometer, sized on a Bioanalyzer 2100, and re-quantified with the KAPA Library Quantification kit. A separate single-read 150-cycle Illumina NextSeq 550 flow cell was used to sequence each immunoSEQ 96-well plate. Regarding the original processing steps: Because only junctional sequences without quality scores were contained in the immunoSEQ output, filtering matching that applied to full-length reads could not be performed. Sequences were annotated with PyIR, a Python wrapper for IgBLAST v1.9, using IMGT germline references to assign V/J genes and CDR3. Reads were filtered out if the reads had weak V/J assignments (E-value above 1e-6), no CDR3, stop codons, out-of-frame junctions, or ambiguous translated residues. V3J clonotypes were defined as sequences sharing the same inferred V gene, J gene, and CDR3 amino acid sequence. The percentage overlap between two repertoires was calculated by dividing the number of shared unique clonotypes by the size of the smaller repertoire. Richness of each repertoire was evaluated using RTK rarefaction, the Chao1 estimator, and Recon v2.1 estimates of unobserved clonotypes. For all TCRbeta clonotypes obtained by the gDNA method from a handful of donors, generation probabilities were computed with OLGA. Drawn from immuneACCESS, this table holds only the in-frame rearrangements with V and J called that TCRdb kept. Clones are partly lost; checked studies trace under half to an unresolved V gene and leave the rest unexplained. V, J and clone size derive from that table, while D and trimming were established from the DNA sequence. The sample has around 580,000 clones on record, more than 95% of them singletons. 0.3% to 0.35% of the sample comes from the top ten.

The CDR3 measures 15 amino acids from cysteine to phenylalanine. Solely the CDR3 DNA is kept, with 45 bases framed from the first base. Reading the germline V gene gives CDR1 SGDLS and CDR2 YYNGEE. Ends trimmed: V by 4 bases, J by 6 bases; bases unmatched to a gene: 13. Here the chain combines TRBV9 and TRBJ2-7; 7 middle bases align to TRBD1. Material: naive CD8+ T cells sorted from blood. The label giving this sample's cell subset or site can be read as: CD45RA+CCR7+. This TCR was recovered from a man between 25 and 39 years old in good health. The nucleotide sequence is given as TGTGCCAGCAGCCCTCGGAACACACAGGGGAGCGAGCAGTACTTC. This is translated as CASSPRNTQGSEQYF.